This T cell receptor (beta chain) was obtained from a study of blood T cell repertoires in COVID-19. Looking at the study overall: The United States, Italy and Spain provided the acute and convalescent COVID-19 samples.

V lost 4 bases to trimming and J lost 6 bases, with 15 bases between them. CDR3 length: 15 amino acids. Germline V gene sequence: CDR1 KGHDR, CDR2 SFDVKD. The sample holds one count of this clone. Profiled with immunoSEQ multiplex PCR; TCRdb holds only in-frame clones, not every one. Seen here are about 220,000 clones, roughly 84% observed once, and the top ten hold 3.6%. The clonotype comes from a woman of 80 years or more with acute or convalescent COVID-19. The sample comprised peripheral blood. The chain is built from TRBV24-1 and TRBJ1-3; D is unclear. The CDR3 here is CATSEPTSRVNTIYF. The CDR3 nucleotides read TGTGCCACCAGTGAACCTACATCGAGGGTAAACACCATATATTTT.